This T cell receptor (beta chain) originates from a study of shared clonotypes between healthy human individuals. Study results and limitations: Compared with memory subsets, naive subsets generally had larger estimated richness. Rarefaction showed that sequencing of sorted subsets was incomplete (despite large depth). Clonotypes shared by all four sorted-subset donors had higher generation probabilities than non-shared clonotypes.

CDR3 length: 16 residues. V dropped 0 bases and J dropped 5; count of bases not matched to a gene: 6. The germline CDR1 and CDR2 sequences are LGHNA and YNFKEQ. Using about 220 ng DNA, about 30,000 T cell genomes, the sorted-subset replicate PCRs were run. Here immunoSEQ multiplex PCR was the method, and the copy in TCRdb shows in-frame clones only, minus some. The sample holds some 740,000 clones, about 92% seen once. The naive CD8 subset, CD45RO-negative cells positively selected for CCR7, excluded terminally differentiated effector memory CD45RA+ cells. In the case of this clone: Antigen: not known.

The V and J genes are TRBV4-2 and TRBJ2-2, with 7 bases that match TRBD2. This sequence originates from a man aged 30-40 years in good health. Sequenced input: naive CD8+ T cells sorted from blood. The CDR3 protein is CASSQDGLAATGELFF. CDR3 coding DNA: TGTGCCAGCAGCCAAGATGGCCTAGCGGCAACCGGGGAGCTGTTTTTT.